These T cell receptor beta chains were read from a single sample in a study of CD8+ T cells in alopecia areata. TCRdb keeps only in-frame clones here, not all; method: immunoSEQ multiplex PCR. The sample yields about 100,000 clones, about 60% seen once. The sequenced sample was NKG2D-low CD8+ T cells sorted from blood. The source is a human donor with alopecia areata. CDR3s include the opening cysteine and the closing phenylalanine or tryptophan. Each record gives: V gene, D gene, clone size, J gene, CDR3 DNA, CDR3 protein. The D gene is left open where the match is weak. Where a row states a size, it is once, few, many or the class of an expanded clone; other rows omit it.

v_call: TRBV7-8
d_call: TRBD2
clone_size: NA
j_call: TRBJ2-7
cdr3_nt: TGTGCCAGCAGCTTCCCAGGCACCGGGACTAGTTCCTACGAGCAGTACTTC
cdr3_aa: CASSFPGTGTSSYEQYF

v_call: TRBV5-1
d_call: TRBD1
clone_size: NA
j_call: TRBJ2-1
cdr3_nt: TGCGCCAGCAGTACCCGGGACAGGGTTTTCAATGAGCAGTTCTTC
cdr3_aa: CASSTRDRVFNEQFF

v_call: TRBV27
d_call: NA
clone_size: NA
j_call: TRBJ1-5
cdr3_nt: TGTGCCAGCCGGACAGGCAATCAGCCCCAGCATTTT
cdr3_aa: CASRTGNQPQHF

v_call: TRBV28
d_call: TRBD2
clone_size: NA
j_call: TRBJ2-7
cdr3_nt: TGTGCCAGCGGGGGGAGGGACGCCTACGAGCAGTACTTC
cdr3_aa: CASGGRDAYEQYF

v_call: TRBV6-6
d_call: NA
clone_size: NA
j_call: TRBJ2-1
cdr3_nt: TGTGCCAGCAGGCCTCAAAGAGCGCTTCGGGGAAATGAGCAGTTCTTC
cdr3_aa: CASRPQRALRGNEQFF

v_call: TRBV19
d_call: NA
clone_size: NA
j_call: TRBJ2-7
cdr3_nt: TGTGCCAGTAGTATCGGGCCCGAGCAGTACTTC
cdr3_aa: CASSIGPEQYF

v_call: TRBV10-2
d_call: NA
clone_size: NA
j_call: TRBJ2-7
cdr3_nt: TGCGCCAGCAGTGTAGGACGGGCCGAGCAGTACTTC
cdr3_aa: CASSVGRAEQYF

v_call: TRBV19
d_call: NA
clone_size: NA
j_call: TRBJ2-1
cdr3_nt: TGTGCCAGTAGTATTTGGACAGGAGGGCCCGACAATGAGCAGTTCTTC
cdr3_aa: CASSIWTGGPDNEQFF

v_call: TRBV27
d_call: TRBD2
clone_size: NA
j_call: TRBJ2-7
cdr3_nt: TGTGCCAGCCGTGGGACTAGCGGGTCCAGCTCCTACGAGCAGTACTTC
cdr3_aa: CASRGTSGSSSYEQYF

v_call: TRBV19
d_call: TRBD1
clone_size: few
j_call: TRBJ2-5
cdr3_nt: TGTGCCAGTAGTTCGACAGGGCAGACCCAGTACTTC
cdr3_aa: CASSSTGQTQYF

v_call: TRBV7-6
d_call: NA
clone_size: few
j_call: TRBJ2-3
cdr3_nt: TGTGCCAGCAGCTCCTCGGGTACGCAGTATTTT
cdr3_aa: CASSSSGTQYF

v_call: TRBV23-1
d_call: TRBD1
clone_size: few
j_call: TRBJ2-3
cdr3_nt: TGCGCCAGCAGTCTGGACAGGGGTGGGCTTAGCACAGATACGCAGTATTTT
cdr3_aa: CASSLDRGGLSTDTQYF

v_call: TRBV5-1
d_call: TRBD1
clone_size: NA
j_call: TRBJ2-5
cdr3_nt: TGCGCCAGCAGCAGCCCGGACAGGGGGAAAGAGACCCAGTACTTC
cdr3_aa: CASSSPDRGKETQYF

v_call: TRBV13
d_call: NA
clone_size: NA
j_call: TRBJ2-3
cdr3_nt: TGTGCCAGCAGCTCATCCTATAGCCCTAGCACAGATACGCAGTATTTT
cdr3_aa: CASSSSYSPSTDTQYF

v_call: TRBV2
d_call: TRBD1
clone_size: NA
j_call: TRBJ2-7
cdr3_nt: TGTGCCGCCCGGGACAGGGTCCACGAGCAGTACTTC
cdr3_aa: CAARDRVHEQYF

v_call: TRBV29-1
d_call: NA
clone_size: NA
j_call: TRBJ2-5
cdr3_nt: TGCAGCGTTGAAGATCAAAGTGGGGGTGGAGAGACCCAGTACTTC
cdr3_aa: CSVEDQSGGGETQYF

v_call: TRBV4-1
d_call: TRBD1
clone_size: few
j_call: TRBJ2-7
cdr3_nt: TGCGCCAGCAGCCAAGAACAGGGGCTGTACGAGCAGTACTTC
cdr3_aa: CASSQEQGLYEQYF

v_call: TRBV29-1
d_call: TRBD2
clone_size: few
j_call: TRBJ2-3
cdr3_nt: TGCAGCGTTGGCCCTAGCGGGTCCAGCACAGATACGCAGTATTTT
cdr3_aa: CSVGPSGSSTDTQYF

v_call: TRBV5-1
d_call: TRBD2
clone_size: NA
j_call: TRBJ2-7
cdr3_nt: TGCGCCAGCAGCCACGGGACTAGCGGGAGCAACGAGCAGTACTTC
cdr3_aa: CASSHGTSGSNEQYF